This TCR beta chain was found in a study of OX40 agonist ivuxolimab in advanced cancers. At the level of the study: Hepatocellular carcinoma, melanoma, renal cell or head and neck cancer was diagnosed in the dose-escalation patients. General study points: The study found that CD8+ T cells averaged more expanded clones than CD4+.

Some clones are missing from TCRdb's copy, which holds only in-frame ones; the method was immunoSEQ multiplex PCR. The profile covers roughly 70,000 clones, with more than 75% appearing a single time and roughly 0.69% taken by the ten largest. Details on this clone: Its target is not known.

There are 16 residues in the CDR3. V lost 1 base and J lost 0, with 12 bases in between. CDR1 and CDR2 from the germline V gene are KGHSH and LQKENI. Baseline was the first blood sampling point, followed by cycle 4 day 1 and cycle 7 day 1. This TCR derives from an adult with an advanced solid tumor such as melanoma, head and neck, liver or kidney cancer. The J gene is TRBJ1-1, the V gene TRBV18, with D possibly matching TRBD1 (6 bases). The sample consisted of CD4+ or CD8+ T cells sorted from blood, taken in a trial of the OX40 agonist ivuxolimab. CDR3 protein: CASSPQGGSMNTEAFF. As DNA, the CDR3 is TGTGCCAGCTCACCACAGGGGGGCTCCATGAACACTGAAGCTTTCTTT. The full variable domain, in which reference TRBV18 and TRBJ1-1 provide the parts outside the CDR3, is NAGVMQNPRHLVRRRGQEARLRCSPMKGHSHVYWYRQLPEEGLKFMVYLQKENIIDESGMPKERFSAEFPKEGPSILRIQQVVRGDSAAYFCASSPQGGSMNTEAFFGQGTRLTVV.